The next 17 T cell receptor beta chains were all read from a single sample in a study of T cell responses to AZD1222 COVID-19 vaccine. Sequencing was performed with immunoSEQ multiplex PCR; in TCRdb, only in-frame clones are kept and a portion is missing. This sample has 75,000 or so clones; more than 85% occur once, and the top ten carry about 30%. The sequencing here drew on peripheral blood, taken 28 days after the second AZD1222 dose. These receptors all come from an adult who received the AZD1222 COVID-19 vaccine.

V and J are TRBV28 and TRBJ1-6; D might be TRBD1 (5 bases). V was trimmed by 6 bases and J by 7 bases, leaving 16 bases between them. CDR1 is MDHEN, CDR2 SYDVKM, per germline. The CDR3 runs 15 residues. CDR3 loop: CASSPPGEGNSPLHF. The CDR3 DNA reads TGTGCCAGCAGCCCCCCCGGGGAGGGGAATTCACCCCTCCACTTT.

This chain uses TRBV5-1 with TRBJ2-7; the D gene is possibly TRBD2 (5 bases). This CDR3 region has 15 residues. Germline-derived CDR1 and CDR2 are SGHRS and YFSETQ. Trimming removed 4 bases at V and 1 base at J, with 15 bases between. The CDR3 DNA reads as TGCGCCAGCAGCCCCCTAAGCGGCTCGTCCTACGAGCAGTACTTC. Amino acid sequence: CASSPLSGSSYEQYF.

The chain joins TRBV28 to TRBJ1-4; D gene ambiguous. Trimming left V 6 bases short and J 1 base short, with 9 bases between. Germline V gives CDR1 MDHEN, CDR2 SYDVKM. The CDR3 extends over 14 amino acids. The DNA of the CDR3 is TGTGCCAGCAGATTGATGGGAACTAATGAAAAACTGTTTTTT. Amino acid sequence: CASRLMGTNEKLFF.

Regarding this clone: At the DNA level, this CDR3 is encoded by other sequences in the same sample as well. The V and J genes are TRBV7-2 and TRBJ1-2; maybe TRBD1 (5 bases). Trimming left V 0 bases short and J 7 bases short, with 21 bases between. This CDR3 is built from 17 residues. From germline, CDR1 is SGHTA and CDR2 FQGNSA. The CDR3 is CASSLALGTPLVGGYTF. In DNA, the CDR3 is TGTGCCAGCAGCTTAGCGCTTGGGACCCCGTTAGTGGGTGGCTACACCTTC.

This sequence joins TRBV11-2 and TRBJ2-1; D possibly corresponds to TRBD2 (5 bases). Trimming stripped 5 bases from V and 8 bases from J, with 10 bases between. Germline CDR1 is SGHAT and CDR2 is FQNNGV. The CDR3 is made up of 12 amino acids. DNA for the CDR3: TGTGCCAGCAGCGTAATCGGGGATGAGCAGTTCTTC. Protein product: CASSVIGDEQFF.

The chain is built from TRBV5-1 and TRBJ2-5; a weak D match, TRBD2 (6 bases). Per germline, CDR1 SGHRS and CDR2 YFSETQ. The germline V and J ends were trimmed by 0 bases and 5 bases, with 8 bases remaining between them. This CDR3 contains 13 residues. CDR3 amino acids: CASSLGGVETQYF. The CDR3 nucleotides read TGCGCCAGCAGCTTGGGGGGGGTTGAGACCCAGTACTTC.

The chain carries TRBV27 and TRBJ2-2; D is undetermined. The V gene's germline CDR1 is MNHEY and CDR2 SMNVEV (reference sequence). The CDR3 is made up of 13 amino acids. Trimming pared 0 bases from V and 4 bases from J, leaving 3 bases between. The DNA of the CDR3 is TGTGCCAGCAGTTTATCGGTCACCGGGGAGCTGTTTTTT. This encodes CASSLSVTGELFF.

The rearrangement uses TRBV19 and TRBJ2-7; 8 nucleotides agree with TRBD2. The V gene's germline CDR1 is LNHDA and CDR2 SQIVND (reference sequence). V dropped 3 bases and J dropped 0; count of bases not matched to a gene: 1. The CDR3 consists of 14 residues. Written as DNA, the CDR3 is TGTGCCAGTAGTATGGGACTAGGCTCCTACGAGCAGTACTTC. Protein: CASSMGLGSYEQYF.

This rearrangement joins TRBV19 to TRBJ1-2, with 7 bases lining up with TRBD1. CDR1 LNHDA and CDR2 SQIVND come from the germline V gene (reference sequence). There are 15 residues in the CDR3. The V gene end was trimmed by 4 bases and the J gene end by 0 bases; junction bases not matched to a gene: 5. The CDR3 coding sequence is TGTGCCAGTAGTAAGACAGGGATAGCTAACTATGGCTACACCTTC. Encoded protein: CASSKTGIANYGYTF.

As to this clone: One end of the junction does not line up with germline, which may come from a read error. V gene TRBV28 combines with J gene TRBJ1-2; D gene ambiguous. The CDR3 runs 12 residues. Germline CDR1 reads MDHEN; CDR2 reads SYDVKM. The CDR3 sequence is CATRISTLGHTF. DNA of the CDR3: TGTGCCACCCGGATCAGTACCCTTGGCCACACCTTC.

The V and J genes are TRBV4-1 and TRBJ2-1; no reliable D call. Germline CDR1 reads MGHRA; CDR2 reads YSYEKL. V lost 3 bases, J lost 0 bases, and 15 bases lay in between. The CDR3 is made up of 17 amino acids. The CDR3 protein is CASSHVDLLGSYNEQFF. The CDR3 DNA reads TGCGCCAGCAGCCATGTTGACCTATTAGGCTCCTACAATGAGCAGTTCTTC.

The V gene is TRBV5-4, the J gene TRBJ2-1; TRBD2 might be the D (5 bases). The CDR3 spans 12 residues. V lost 4 bases and J 10 bases, leaving 12 bases between the germline ends. Germline CDR1 reads SGHNT; CDR2 reads YYREEE (reference sequence). The CDR3 reads CASSPPGVEQFF. DNA of the CDR3: TGTGCCAGCAGCCCGCCCGGGGTGGAGCAGTTCTTC.

This rearrangement joins TRBV11-2 to TRBJ2-1; TRBD1 aligns across 8 bases. Germline CDR1 and CDR2: SGHAT and FQNNGV. This CDR3 comprises 15 residues. Trimming cost V 5 bases and J 0 bases; bases outside gene matches: 3. In nucleotides, the CDR3 is TGTGCCAGCAGCCCCACAGGGGGCTCCTACAATGAGCAGTTCTTC. This gives the protein CASSPTGGSYNEQFF.

The chain joins TRBV3-1 (or the pseudogene TRBV3-2) to TRBJ1-5, with a weak D call TRBD1 (5 bases). Germline V gives CDR1 LGHDT, CDR2 YNNKEL (reference sequence). The germline V and J ends were trimmed by 0 bases and 6 bases, with 9 bases remaining between them. This CDR3 contains 14 residues. CDR3 DNA sequence: TGTGCCAGCAGCCAAGATCGGGGGATTCAGCCCCAGCATTTT. Translated: CASSQDRGIQPQHF.

The chain has TRBV6-5 and TRBJ2-7; tentative D call: TRBD2 (7 bases). From germline, CDR1 is MNHEY and CDR2 SVGAGI. The ends were cut back, 8 bases at V and 0 bases at J, with 14 bases in the middle. The CDR3 covers 14 residues. CDR3 DNA: TGTGCCAGCGCGGACGGGGGGCACTCCTACGAGCAGTACTTC. This sequence encodes CASADGGHSYEQYF.

The rearrangement uses TRBV19 and TRBJ2-1, with TRBD2 as a possible D gene (6 bases). V lost 5 bases and J lost 8, with 16 bases in between. Germline-derived CDR1 and CDR2 are LNHDA and SQIVND (reference sequence). The CDR3 consists of 14 residues. The CDR3 DNA follows: TGTGCCAGTAGTCTCAGCCCGGGACTTTATGAGCAGTTCTTC. Its translation: CASSLSPGLYEQFF.

The chain couples TRBV7-3 to TRBJ2-1; D might be TRBD2 (6 bases). V dropped 4 bases and J dropped 2 bases, with 15 bases sitting between them. The CDR3 extends over 16 amino acids. The germline gives CDR1 SGHTA, CDR2 FQGTGA. The CDR3, as DNA: TGTGCCAGCAGCTCACCCGCGGGGCTCGCCTACAATGAGCAGTTCTTC. It codes for CASSSPAGLAYNEQFF.